This T cell receptor (beta chain) appears in the sequencing data of a study of beta chain features in type 1 diabetes. Study-level findings and limits: A greater similarity of naive, central memory and Treg TCRB repertoires was seen among patients than among healthy donors.

CDR1 and CDR2 (germline): WNHNN, SYGVQD (reference sequence). This CDR3 has 15 residues. The V gene end was trimmed by 3 bases and the J gene end by 4 bases; junction bases not matched to a gene: 5. In this sample, this clone turned up a few times. Its antigen is not identified. Every bit of the isolated RNA underwent reverse transcription, so sequencing read expressed TCRB transcripts. Method: immunoSEQ multiplex PCR; TCRdb's copy keeps in-frame clones and lacks some. The table shows around 250,000 clones, with 12% to 15% occurring only once. The chain employs TRBV10-1 and TRBJ2-5; 10 bases map to TRBD1. Material: naive CD4+ T cells from blood. The sequence derives from a woman between 40 and 55 years old in good health. The CDR3 region has the DNA TGCGCCAGCAGTGATACCCGGGACAGGGGAGAGACCCAGTACTTC. This sequence encodes CASSDTRDRGETQYF.